This TCR beta chain was obtained from a study of read filtering for tumor transcriptome and immune sequencing. This library used roughly 400 ng RNA and molecular barcoded adaptors spanning alpha/delta and beta/gamma chains. TCRdb reprocessed the reads via MiXCR and lists one record per CDR3 protein. The table records 100,000 to 150,000 distinct CDR3 sequences, around 13% of them present only once. This clonotype was counted ten times or more. This CDR3 is built from 13 residues. Germline trimming cut 3 bases from V and 8 bases from J; bases unmatched to any gene: 6. Germline V lookup: CDR1 LNHDA, CDR2 SQIVND (reference sequence).

The chain links TRBV19 to TRBJ1-2; 7 nucleotides match TRBD1. Sequencing used a population of CD138-negative cells sorted from bone marrow. The sequence was collected from a donor aged 40 or over with multiple myeloma. The CDR3 coding sequence is TGTGCCAGTAGTATGGTACAGGGGTCCGGCTACACCTTC. Its translation: CASSMVQGSGYTF.